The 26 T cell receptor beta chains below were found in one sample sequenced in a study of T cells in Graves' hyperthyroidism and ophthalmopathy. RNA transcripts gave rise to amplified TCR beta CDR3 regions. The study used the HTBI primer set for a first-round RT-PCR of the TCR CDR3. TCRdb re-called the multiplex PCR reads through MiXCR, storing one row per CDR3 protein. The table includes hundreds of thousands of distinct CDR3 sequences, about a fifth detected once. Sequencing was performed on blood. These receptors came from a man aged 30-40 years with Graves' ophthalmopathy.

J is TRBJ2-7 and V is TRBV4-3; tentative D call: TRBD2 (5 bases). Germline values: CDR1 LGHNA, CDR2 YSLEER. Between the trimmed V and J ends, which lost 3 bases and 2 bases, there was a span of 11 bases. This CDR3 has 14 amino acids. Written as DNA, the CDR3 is TGCGCCAGCAGCCAGAAAGACGGGACCTACGAGCAGTACTTC. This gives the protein CASSQKDGTYEQYF.

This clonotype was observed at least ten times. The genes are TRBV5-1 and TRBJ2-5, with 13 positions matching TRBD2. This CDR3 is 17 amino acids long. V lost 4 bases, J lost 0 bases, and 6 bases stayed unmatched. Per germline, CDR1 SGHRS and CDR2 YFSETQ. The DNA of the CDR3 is TGCGCCAGCAGCAGGGGCGGGACTAGCGGGAACCAAGAGACCCAGTACTTC. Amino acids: CASSRGGTSGNQETQYF.

CDR3 sequence (DNA): TGTGCCAGCAGCTTGTTGTTAAACGGCTACACCTTC. It encodes CASSLLLNGYTF. The V call is TRBV5-5, the J call TRBJ1-2; D uncertain. The CDR3 covers 12 residues. V was pared by 1 base and J by 8 bases, with 9 bases between. Germline V gene lookup returns CDR1 SGHKS and CDR2 YYEKEE (reference sequence).

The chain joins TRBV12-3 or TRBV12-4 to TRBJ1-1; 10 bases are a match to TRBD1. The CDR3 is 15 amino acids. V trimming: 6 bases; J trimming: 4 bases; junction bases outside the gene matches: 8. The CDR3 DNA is TGTGCCAGCAGCCCAAAGACAGGGGGCGTCACTGAAGCTTTCTTT. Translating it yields CASSPKTGGVTEAFF.

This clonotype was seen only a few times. The CDR3 DNA follows: TGTGCCAGCAGCTTGCGGGAGGGCCGGCAGTTCTTC. The encoded protein is CASSLREGRQFF. J is TRBJ2-1 and V is TRBV7-9; 9 nucleotides match TRBD2. V shed 3 bases, J shed 12 bases, and the junction held 3 bases outside the gene matches. This CDR3 comprises 12 residues. CDR1 and CDR2 (germline): SEHNR, FQNEAQ (reference sequence).

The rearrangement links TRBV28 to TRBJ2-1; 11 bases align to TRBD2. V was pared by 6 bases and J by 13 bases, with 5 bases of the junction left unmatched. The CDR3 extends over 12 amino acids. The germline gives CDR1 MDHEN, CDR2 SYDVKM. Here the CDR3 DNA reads TGTGCCAGCAGAAGTACTAGCGGGAGTCAGTTCTTC. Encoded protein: CASRSTSGSQFF.

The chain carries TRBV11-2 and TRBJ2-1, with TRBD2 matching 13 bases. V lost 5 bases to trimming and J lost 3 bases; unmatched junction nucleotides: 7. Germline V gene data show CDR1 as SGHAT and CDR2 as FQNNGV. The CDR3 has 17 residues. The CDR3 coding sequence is TGTGCCAGCAGCCCGGGGACTAGCGGGATACTCTACAATGAGCAGTTCTTC. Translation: CASSPGTSGILYNEQFF.

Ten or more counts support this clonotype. The CDR3 sequence is CAWGTGLNQPQHF. CDR3 in DNA: TGTGCCTGGGGGACGGGACTAAATCAGCCCCAGCATTTT. The rearrangement links TRBV30 to TRBJ1-5; the D gene is possibly TRBD1 (5 bases). In germline, CDR1 is GTSNPN, CDR2 SVGIG (reference sequence). Trimming pared 5 bases from V and 4 bases from J, leaving 12 bases between. CDR3 length: 13 amino acids.

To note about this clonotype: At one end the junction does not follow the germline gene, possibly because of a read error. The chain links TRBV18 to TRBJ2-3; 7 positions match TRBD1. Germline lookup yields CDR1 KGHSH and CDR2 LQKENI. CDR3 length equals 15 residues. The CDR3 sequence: CASPPQGSLADTQYF. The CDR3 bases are TGTGCCAGCCCACCACAGGGGTCTCTTGCAGATACGCAGTATTTT.

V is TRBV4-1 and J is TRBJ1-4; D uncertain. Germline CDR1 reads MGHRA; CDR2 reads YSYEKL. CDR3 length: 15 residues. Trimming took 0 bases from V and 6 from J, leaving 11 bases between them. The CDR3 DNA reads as TGCGCCAGCAGCCAAGAGACCCATCACTATGAAAAACTGTTTTTT. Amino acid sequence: CASSQETHHYEKLFF.

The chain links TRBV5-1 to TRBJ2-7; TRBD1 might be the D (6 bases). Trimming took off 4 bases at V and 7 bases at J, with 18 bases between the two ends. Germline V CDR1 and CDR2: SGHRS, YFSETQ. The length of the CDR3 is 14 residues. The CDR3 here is CASSPWDNSGEQYF. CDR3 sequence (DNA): TGCGCCAGCAGCCCCTGGGACAACTCCGGAGAGCAGTACTTC.

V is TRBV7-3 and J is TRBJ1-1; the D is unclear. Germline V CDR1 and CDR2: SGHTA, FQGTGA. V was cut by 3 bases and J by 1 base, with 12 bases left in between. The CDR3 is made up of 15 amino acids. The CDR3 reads CASSLTGSPNTEAFF. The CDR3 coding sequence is TGTGCCAGCAGCTTGACCGGCAGTCCGAACACTGAAGCTTTCTTT.

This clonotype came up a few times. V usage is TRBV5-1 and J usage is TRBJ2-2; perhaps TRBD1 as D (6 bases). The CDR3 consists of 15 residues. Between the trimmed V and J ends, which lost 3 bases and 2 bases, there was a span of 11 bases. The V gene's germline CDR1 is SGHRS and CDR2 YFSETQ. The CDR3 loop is CASSSDRINTGELFF. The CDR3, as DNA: TGCGCCAGCAGCTCCGACAGGATAAACACCGGGGAGCTGTTTTTT.

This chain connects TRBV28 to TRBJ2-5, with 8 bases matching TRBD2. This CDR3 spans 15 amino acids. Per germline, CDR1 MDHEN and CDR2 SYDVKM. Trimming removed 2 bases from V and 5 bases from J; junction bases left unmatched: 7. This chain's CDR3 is CASSLGSGGRETQYF. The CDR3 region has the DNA TGTGCCAGCAGTTTAGGTTCGGGGGGGAGGGAGACCCAGTACTTC. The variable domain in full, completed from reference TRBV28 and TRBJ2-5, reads DVKVTQSSRYLVKRTGEKVFLECVQDMDHENMFWYRQDPGLGLRLIYFSYDVKMKEKGDIPEGYSVSREKKERFSLILESASTNQTSMYLCASSLGSGGRETQYFGPGTRLLVL.

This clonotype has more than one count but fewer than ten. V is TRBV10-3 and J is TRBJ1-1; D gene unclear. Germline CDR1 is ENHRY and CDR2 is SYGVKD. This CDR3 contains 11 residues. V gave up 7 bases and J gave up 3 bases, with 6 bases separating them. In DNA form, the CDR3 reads TGTGCCATCATAGTGGACACTGAAGCTTTCTTT. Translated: CAIIVDTEAFF.

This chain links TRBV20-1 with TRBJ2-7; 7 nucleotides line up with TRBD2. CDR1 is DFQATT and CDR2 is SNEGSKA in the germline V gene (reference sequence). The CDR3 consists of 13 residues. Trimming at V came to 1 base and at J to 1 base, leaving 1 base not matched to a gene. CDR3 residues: CSARGEGSYEQYF. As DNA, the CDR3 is TGCAGTGCTAGAGGGGAGGGTTCCTACGAGCAGTACTTC.

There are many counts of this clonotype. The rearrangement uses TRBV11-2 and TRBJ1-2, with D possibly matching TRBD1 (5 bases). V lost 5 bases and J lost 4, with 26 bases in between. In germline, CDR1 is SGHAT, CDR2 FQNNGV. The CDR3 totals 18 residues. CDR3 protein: CASSQGLQVSARGYGYTF. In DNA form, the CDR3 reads TGTGCCAGCAGCCAAGGGTTACAGGTCTCCGCGCGGGGCTATGGCTACACCTTC.

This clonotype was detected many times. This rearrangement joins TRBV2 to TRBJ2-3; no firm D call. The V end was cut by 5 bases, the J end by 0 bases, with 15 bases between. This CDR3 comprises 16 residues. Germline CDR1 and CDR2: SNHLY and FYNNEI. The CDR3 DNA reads TGTGCCAGCAGTTTAGGTGGCGGAGCTAGCACAGATACGCAGTATTTT. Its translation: CASSLGGGASTDTQYF.

The CDR3, as DNA: TGCGCCAGCAGCTTGGAGTCGGGGGTGAACACCGGGGAGCTGTTTTTT. Protein product: CASSLESGVNTGELFF. The chain links TRBV5-1 to TRBJ2-2; tentative D call: TRBD2 (6 bases). This CDR3 has 16 amino acids. Germline V gene data show CDR1 as SGHRS and CDR2 as YFSETQ. Trimming took 0 bases from V and 1 from J, leaving 10 bases between them.

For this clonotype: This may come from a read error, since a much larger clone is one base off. CDR3 sequence (DNA): TGTGCCAGCAGCTTAGGGTCCGAGAGGGCCTTCGGTGAGCAGTTCTTC. Translation gives CASSLGSERAFGEQFF. This chain links TRBV7-2 with TRBJ2-1; a possible D gene is TRBD2 (5 bases). This CDR3 region has 16 residues. V lost 1 base and J lost 9, with 19 bases in between. Germline CDR1 reads SGHTA; CDR2 reads FQGNSA.

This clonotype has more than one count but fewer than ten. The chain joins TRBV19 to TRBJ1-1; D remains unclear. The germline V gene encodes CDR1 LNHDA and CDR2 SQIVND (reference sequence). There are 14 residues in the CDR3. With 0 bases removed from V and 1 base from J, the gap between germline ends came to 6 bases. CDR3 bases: TGTGCCAGTAGTATAGATGGGCAGAACACTGAAGCTTTCTTT. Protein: CASSIDGQNTEAFF.

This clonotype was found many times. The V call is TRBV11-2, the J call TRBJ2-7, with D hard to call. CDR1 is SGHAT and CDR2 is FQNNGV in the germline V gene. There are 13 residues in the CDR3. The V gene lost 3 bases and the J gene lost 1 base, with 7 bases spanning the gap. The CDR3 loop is CASSFGRSYEQYF. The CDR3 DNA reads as TGTGCCAGCAGCTTTGGCAGATCCTACGAGCAGTACTTC.

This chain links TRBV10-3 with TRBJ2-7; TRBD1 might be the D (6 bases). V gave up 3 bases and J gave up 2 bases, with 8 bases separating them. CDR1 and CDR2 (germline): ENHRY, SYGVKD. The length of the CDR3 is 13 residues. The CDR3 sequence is CAISDRGPYEQYF. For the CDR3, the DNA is TGTGCCATCAGTGACAGGGGACCCTACGAGCAGTACTTC.

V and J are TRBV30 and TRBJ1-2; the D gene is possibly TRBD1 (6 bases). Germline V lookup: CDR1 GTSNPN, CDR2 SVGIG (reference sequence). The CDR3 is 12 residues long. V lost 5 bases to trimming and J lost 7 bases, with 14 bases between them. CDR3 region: CAWEAGEAGYTF. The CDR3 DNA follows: TGTGCCTGGGAGGCAGGGGAGGCTGGCTACACCTTC.

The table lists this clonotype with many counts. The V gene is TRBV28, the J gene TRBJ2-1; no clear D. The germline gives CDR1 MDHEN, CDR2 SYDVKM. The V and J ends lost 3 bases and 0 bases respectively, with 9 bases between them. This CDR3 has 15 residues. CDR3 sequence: CASSFRRSSYNEQFF. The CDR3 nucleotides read TGTGCCAGCAGTTTTAGACGAAGCTCCTACAATGAGCAGTTCTTC. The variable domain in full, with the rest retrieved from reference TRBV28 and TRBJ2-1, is DVKVTQSSRYLVKRTGEKVFLECVQDMDHENMFWYRQDPGLGLRLIYFSYDVKMKEKGDIPEGYSVSREKKERFSLILESASTNQTSMYLCASSFRRSSYNEQFFGPGTRLTVL.

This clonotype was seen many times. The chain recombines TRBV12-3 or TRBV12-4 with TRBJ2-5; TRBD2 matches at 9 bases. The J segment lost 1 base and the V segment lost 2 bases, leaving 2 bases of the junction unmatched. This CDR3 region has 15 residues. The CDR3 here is CASSLLAGTQETQYF. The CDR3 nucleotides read TGTGCCAGCAGTTTACTAGCGGGGACCCAAGAGACCCAGTACTTC.